The entry that follows covers one T cell receptor (beta chain) sequence. This record belongs to a study of cytomegalovirus exposure and HLA in healthy donors. There are 14 residues in the CDR3. Germline V gives CDR1 LNHDA, CDR2 SQIVND (reference sequence). The ends were cut back, 6 bases at V and 5 bases at J, with 14 bases in the middle. PCR involved 60 Vbeta and 13 Jbeta primers. Profiling relied on immunoSEQ multiplex PCR, and the TCRdb table lists in-frame clones only, not all of them. The sample shows some 150,000 clones, roughly 85% of them seen only once. The genes are TRBV19 and TRBJ1-5; tentatively, D is TRBD1 (6 bases). The TCR originated in a male donor in good health and CMV-seronegative. The source material was PBMCs. The CDR3 region has the DNA TGTGCCAGTAGGGAACAGGGTAACCATCAGCCCCAGCATTTT. Residues: CASREQGNHQPQHF.